The entry below gives a single T cell receptor (beta chain) sequence along with its context. This clone was detected only once. This clone's antigen is unknown. Within one base of it there is no much larger clone, and no base qualities were kept. This entry belongs to a study of blood T cell repertoires in COVID-19 (dated by TCRdb to 2018 to 2021). Regarding the complete study: Collaborator samples came from the United States, Italy and Spain and covered acute and convalescent phases of COVID-19. The prospective study material was composed of cDNA or gDNA derived from T cells, B-cell-depleted T cells, or PBMCs. The dataset comprised deeply sampled blood TCRbeta repertoires from subjects exposed to, actively infected with, or recovered from COVID-19. The repertoires were released in a freely available public database meant as a resource for research on the immune response to SARS-CoV-2. The samples were drawn from two sources: the first 160 participants of the ongoing ImmuneRACE study, and 1,000 to 1,500 subjects contributed by 6 global collaborators. The sample metadata nearly always contained a de-identified subject ID, COVID-19 status, age in years and sex. Where available, HLA class I and class II types were taken from metadata supplied by the sample provider and were not determined by assay-based typing.

The immunoSEQ Assay, a bias-controlled multiplex PCR, was used to amplify TCRbeta CDR3 regions from genomic DNA. Processing in the source paper ran as follows. Nucleated cell counts per sample were estimated from amplification of reference gene primers within the assay. Sequence reads were collapsed and filtered to measure the absolute abundance of every unique TCRbeta CDR3 rearrangement. For each sample, productive Simpson clonality was calculated as the square root of Simpson's diversity index over productive rearrangements. The clones in this table, taken by TCRdb from immuneACCESS, are in-frame only. Not every clone is retained; where verified, under half of the shortfall comes from an unresolved V gene, and the cause of the rest is unknown. The DNA gave D and trimming, while V, J and clone size come from that table. Here the sample has a few hundred thousand clones; approximately 82% occur a single time. The ten biggest clones cover roughly 2% of the sample.

The study at large found these results: How much clinical and demographic metadata was included differed by source and by participant, and the metadata was provided uncurated.

A second Seattle source provided samples from volunteer blood donors who had recovered from COVID-19. Collaborating institutions collected whole blood in K2EDTA tubes following their own protocols. For TCRbeta analysis, collaborators shipped samples as frozen whole blood, isolated PBMCs, or DNA extracted from either of those sample types. According to the germline V gene, CDR1 reads SNHLY and CDR2 reads FYNNEI. The CDR3 holds 14 amino acids from the cysteine to the phenylalanine. Of all the DNA, just the CDR3 is kept, 42 bases in frame from base 1. The germline V and J ends show losses of 2 bases and 8 bases respectively, and no gene match explains 7 bases of the junction.

Sample: peripheral blood. This receptor was taken from a man younger than 45 who had recovered from COVID-19. This sequence uses TRBV2 and TRBJ1-2; TRBD1 agrees with 8 junctional bases. The CDR3 sequence is CASSETGQDVGYTF. The DNA sequence is given as TGTGCCAGCAGTGAAACGGGACAGGATGTAGGCTACACCTTC. With all but the CDR3 taken from the reference TRBV2 and TRBJ1-2 genes, the full variable domain is: EPEVTQTPSHQVTQMGQEVILRCVPISNHLYFYWYRQILGQKVEFLVSFYNNEISEKSEIFDDQFSVERPDGSNFTLKIRSTKLEDSAMYFCASSETGQDVGYTFGSGTRLTVV.